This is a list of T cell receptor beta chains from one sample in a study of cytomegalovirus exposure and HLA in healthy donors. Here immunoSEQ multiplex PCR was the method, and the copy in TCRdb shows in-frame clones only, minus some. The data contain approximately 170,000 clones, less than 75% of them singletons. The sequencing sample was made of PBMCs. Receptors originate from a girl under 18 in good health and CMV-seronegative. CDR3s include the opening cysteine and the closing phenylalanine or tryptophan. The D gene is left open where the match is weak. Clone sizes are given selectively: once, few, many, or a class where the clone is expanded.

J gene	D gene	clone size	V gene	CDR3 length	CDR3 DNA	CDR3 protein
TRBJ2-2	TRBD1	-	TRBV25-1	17	TGTGCCAGCAGTGGGATACTAGGGACAGCGACCACCGGGGAGCTGTTTTTT	CASSGILGTATTGELFF
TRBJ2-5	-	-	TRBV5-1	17	TGCGCCAGCAGCTTGGCCCCTGGGGGGACCTACCAAGAGACCCAGTACTTC	CASSLAPGGTYQETQYF
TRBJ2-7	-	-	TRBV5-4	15	TGTGCCAGCAGCTTGGTAAGGCGGGACTCCTACGAGCAGTACTTC	CASSLVRRDSYEQYF
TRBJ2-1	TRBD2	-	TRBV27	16	TGTGCCAGCAGTTTAGGGACTAGCGGGGGGAACAATGAGCAGTTCTTC	CASSLGTSGGNNEQFF
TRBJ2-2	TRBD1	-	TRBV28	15	TGTGCCAGCAGTTCTCGGGACAGGTTACCCGGGGAGCTGTTTTTT	CASSSRDRLPGELFF
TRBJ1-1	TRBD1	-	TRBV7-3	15	TGTGCCAGCAGCAGGACAGGGGCGGAAAACACTGAAGCTTTCTTT	CASSRTGAENTEAFF
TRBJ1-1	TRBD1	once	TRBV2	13	TGTGCCAGCAGTGGGGGGACAGGGTGGGAGGGGATCTTT	CASSGGTGWEGIF
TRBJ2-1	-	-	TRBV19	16	TGTGCCAGTAGTCGAAGATTGGACACCCTATACAATGAGCAGTTCTTC	CASSRRLDTLYNEQFF
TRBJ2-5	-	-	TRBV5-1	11	TGCGCCAGCAGCTATCAGGAGACCCAGTACTTC	CASSYQETQYF
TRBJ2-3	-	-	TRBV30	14	TGTGCCTGGGACTTCGGACAGTTAGCAGATACGCAGTATTTT	CAWDFGQLADTQYF
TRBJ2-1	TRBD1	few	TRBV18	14	TGTGCCAGCTCACCTTGGACAGGGAACAATGAGCAGTTCTTC	CASSPWTGNNEQFF
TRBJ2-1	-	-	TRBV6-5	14	TGTGCCAGCAGTTACGTAATAAGGGGGAATGAGCAGTTCTTC	CASSYVIRGNEQFF
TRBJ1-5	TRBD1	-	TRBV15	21	TGTGCCACCAGCAGGCAGGGCGAGGGGGCTTATTCCCTATTTAGCAATCAGCCCCAGCATTTT	CATSRQGEGAYSLFSNQPQHF
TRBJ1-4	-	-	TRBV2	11	TGTGCCAGCAATCTTAATGAAAAACTGTTTTTT	CASNLNEKLFF
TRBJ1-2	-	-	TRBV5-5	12	TGTGCCAGCAGCTTGGAGAGCTATGGCTACACCTTC	CASSLESYGYTF
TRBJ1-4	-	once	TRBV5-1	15	TGCGCCAGCAGGGACACCAGTGGGGCTAATGAAAAACTGTTTTTT	CASRDTSGANEKLFF
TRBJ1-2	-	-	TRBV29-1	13	TGCAGCGTTGAATTGATACAATTCTATGGCTACACCTTC	CSVELIQFYGYTF
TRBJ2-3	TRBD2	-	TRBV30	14	TGTGCCTGTGTAGGAAGCGGGGACACAGATACGCAGTATTTT	CACVGSGDTDTQYF
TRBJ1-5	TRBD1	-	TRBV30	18	TGTGCCTGGATAGTGTACCGGGCGGGCAGGGGGAGCAATCAGCCCCAGCATTTT	CAWIVYRAGRGSNQPQHF
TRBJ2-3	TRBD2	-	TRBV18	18	TGTGCCAGCTCACCCGTTATGGCTAGCGGGGCTAGCACAGATACGCAGTATTTT	CASSPVMASGASTDTQYF
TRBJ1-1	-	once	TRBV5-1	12	TGCGCCAGCAGCCCACCCGGGATTGAAGCTTTCTTT	CASSPPGIEAFF
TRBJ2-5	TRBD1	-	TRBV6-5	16	TGTGCCAGCAGTTACCCCGGACAGGGGCCTCAAGAGACCCAGTACTTC	CASSYPGQGPQETQYF
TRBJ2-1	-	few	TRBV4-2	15	TGTGCCAGCAGCCAGGGCCAGAGAAGCTACAATGAGCAGTTCTTC	CASSQGQRSYNEQFF
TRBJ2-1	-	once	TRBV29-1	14	TGCAGCGTAGCCATAAACAGGGTCGGGTCCGAGCAGTTCTTC	CSVAINRVGSEQFF
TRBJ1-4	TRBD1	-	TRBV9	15	TGTGCCAGCAGCCCGTACGGGACAGGGGATGAAAAACTGTTTTTT	CASSPYGTGDEKLFF
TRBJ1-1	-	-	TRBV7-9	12	TGTGCCAGCAGCCTCCACAGGACTGAAGCTTTCTTT	CASSLHRTEAFF
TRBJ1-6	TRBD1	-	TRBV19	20	TGTGCCAGTAGTTGGTCGGGGCAGGGGGCTAGGAGCTCCTATAATTCACCCCTCCACTTT	CASSWSGQGARSSYNSPLHF
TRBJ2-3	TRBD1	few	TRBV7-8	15	TGTGCCAGCAGCGCCTGGACAGGGGTCGGAGATACGCAGTATTTT	CASSAWTGVGDTQYF
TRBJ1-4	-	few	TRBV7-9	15	TGTGCCAGCAGCTTAGTGCAGGGCCCCTACGGAAAACTGTTTTTT	CASSLVQGPYGKLFF
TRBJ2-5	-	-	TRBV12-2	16	TGTGCAAGTCGCTTACAGTCGAGGGGGAACCAAGAGACCCAGTACTTC	CASRLQSRGNQETQYF
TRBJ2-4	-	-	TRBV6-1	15	TGTGCCAGCAGTGAGCCTGGGGAGGCCAAAAACATTCAGTACTTC	CASSEPGEAKNIQYF
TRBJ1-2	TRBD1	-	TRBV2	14	TGTGCCAGCAGCCTCGAACAGGGGCTATATGGCTACACCTTC	CASSLEQGLYGYTF
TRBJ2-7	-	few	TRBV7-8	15	TGTGCCAGCAGCTCAGATGTCGGGACAACCCACGAGCAGTACTTC	CASSSDVGTTHEQYF
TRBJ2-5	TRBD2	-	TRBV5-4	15	TGTGCCAGCAGCCCAGAGCGGGGGAGTAAAGAGACCCAGTACTTC	CASSPERGSKETQYF
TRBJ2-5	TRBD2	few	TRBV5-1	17	TGCGCCAGCAGCTTTGGGCTAGCGGATTGGGAGCAAGAGACCCAGTACTTC	CASSFGLADWEQETQYF
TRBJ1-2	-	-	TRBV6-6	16	TGTGCCAGCAGAGCTTTAGCGGGAGCCCAAAGTGATGGCTACACCTTC	CASRALAGAQSDGYTF
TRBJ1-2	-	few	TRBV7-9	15	TGTGCCAGCAGCCTCGTGGGAGGGGATTGGTATGGCTACACCTTC	CASSLVGGDWYGYTF
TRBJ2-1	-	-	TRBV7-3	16	TGTGCCAGCAGCTTAATTTCGGGGGGCCTCGACAATGAGCAGTTCTTC	CASSLISGGLDNEQFF
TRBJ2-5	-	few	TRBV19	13	TGTGCCAGTACGGGACATGGCCAAGAGACCCAGTACTTC	CASTGHGQETQYF
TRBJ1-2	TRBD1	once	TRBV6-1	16	TGTGCCAGCAGTGAGAACGGTTTGGGGACAGGGCGCGGCTACACCTTC	CASSENGLGTGRGYTF
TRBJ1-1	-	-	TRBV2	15	TGTGCCAGCAGTGTAGACTGGCAAATGAACACTGAAGCTTTCTTT	CASSVDWQMNTEAFF
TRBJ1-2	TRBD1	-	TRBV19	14	TGTGCCAGTAGTATGCAGGGGGCTAACTATGGCTACACCTTC	CASSMQGANYGYTF
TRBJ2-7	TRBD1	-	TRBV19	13	TGTGCCAGTTCCGGGACAGGTGGCTCTCAGCAGTACTTC	CASSGTGGSQQYF
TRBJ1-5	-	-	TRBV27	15	TGTGCCAGCAGTTTGTATAGGGGAAAAGATCAGCCCCAGCATTTT	CASSLYRGKDQPQHF
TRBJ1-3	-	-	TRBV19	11	TGTGCCAGTATACAGGGAAACACCATATATTTT	CASIQGNTIYF
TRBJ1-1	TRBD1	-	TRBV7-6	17	TGTGCCAGCAGCTCCCTGAGGGGACAGCCGGGGAACACTGAAGCTTTCTTT	CASSSLRGQPGNTEAFF
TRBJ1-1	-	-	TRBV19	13	TGTGCCAGTAGTATATGGGGGGGCACTGAAGCTTTCTTT	CASSIWGGTEAFF
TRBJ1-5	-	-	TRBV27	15	TGTGCCAGCAGAATAAACCGACTTGGCAATCAGCCCCAGCATTTT	CASRINRLGNQPQHF
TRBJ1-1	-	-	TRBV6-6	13	TGTGCCAGCAGTTACTTGGACTGGACTGAAGCTTTCTTT	CASSYLDWTEAFF
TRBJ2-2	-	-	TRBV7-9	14	TGTGCCAGCAGCTTTAAGCCCCACACCGGGGAGCTGTTTTTT	CASSFKPHTGELFF
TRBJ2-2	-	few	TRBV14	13	TGTGCCAGCAGCCAAGACGGCACCGGGGAGCTGTTTTTT	CASSQDGTGELFF
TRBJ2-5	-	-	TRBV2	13	TGTGCCAGCACAGGACTCTTGGAAGAGACCCAGTACTTC	CASTGLLEETQYF
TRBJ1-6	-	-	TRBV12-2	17	TGTGCAAGTCGCTTAGGTTACAGGGAAAAGTCCGTATCACCCCTCCACTTT	CASRLGYREKSVSPLHF
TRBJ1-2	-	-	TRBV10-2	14	TGCGCCAGCTTGCCTTCAGCGGCGGGGGGTGGCTACACCTTC	CASLPSAAGGGYTF
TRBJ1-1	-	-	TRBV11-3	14	TGTGCCAGCAGCGCAGGGGTTACGAACACTGAAGCTTTCTTT	CASSAGVTNTEAFF
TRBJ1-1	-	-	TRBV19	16	TGTGCCAGTAGGCCTACCCCCGGGGGGCTGAACACTGAAGCTTTCTTT	CASRPTPGGLNTEAFF
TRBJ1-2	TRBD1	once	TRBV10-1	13	TGCGCCAGCAGTGAGTTTGCAGGGGGCGGCTACACCTTC	CASSEFAGGGYTF
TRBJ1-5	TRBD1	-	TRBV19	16	TGTGCCAGTAGTACAGACAGGGGGCGAGGGAATCAGCCCCAGCATTTT	CASSTDRGRGNQPQHF
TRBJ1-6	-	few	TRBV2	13	TGTGCCGGGGTTAGGGCTAAGGGGTCACCCCTCCACTTT	CAGVRAKGSPLHF
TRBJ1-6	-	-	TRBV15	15	TGTGCCACCAGCCCCGCTCGGGGAGCGGGTTCACCCCTCCACTTT	CATSPARGAGSPLHF